One and the same sample provided the 15 T cell receptor beta chains below, sequenced in a study of cytomegalovirus exposure and HLA in healthy donors. The PCR used 60 Vbeta and 13 Jbeta primers. Sequenced by immunoSEQ multiplex PCR; TCRdb stores in-frame clones only, minus some. The sample has about 180,000 clones, around 80% seen once. Sequences were obtained from PBMCs. These receptor sequences come from a woman aged 55-75 years in good health and CMV-seropositive.

The chain carries TRBV19 and TRBJ2-2; maybe TRBD1 (5 bases). In germline, CDR1 is LNHDA, CDR2 SQIVND (reference sequence). V dropped 1 base and J dropped 8 bases, with 5 bases sitting between them. The CDR3 consists of 12 residues. The CDR3 loop reads CASSIGTGELFF. CDR3 nucleotides: TGTGCCAGTAGTATAGGGACAGGGGAGCTGTTTTTT.

The chain is built from TRBV6-6 and TRBJ1-1, with 11 positions matching TRBD1. V was clipped by 6 bases and J by 11 bases; unmatched bases: 11. Germline assignment: CDR1 MNHNY and CDR2 SVGAGI (reference sequence). The CDR3 is 14 residues long. CDR3 residues: CASSTDRGLVRAFF. For the CDR3, the DNA is TGTGCCAGCAGCACGGACAGGGGGCTGGTGAGGGCTTTCTTT.

The rearrangement uses TRBV30 and TRBJ2-7; D is ambiguous. CDR3 length: 11 amino acids. V was clipped by 0 bases and J by 7 bases, with 7 bases between them. CDR1 and CDR2 from the germline V gene are GTSNPN and SVGIG (reference sequence). CDR3 sequence reads: CAWSVLREQYF. The CDR3 nucleotides are TGTGCCTGGAGTGTACTCAGGGAGCAGTACTTC. Together with reference TRBV30 and TRBJ2-7, the CDR3 gives the full variable domain: SQTIHQWPATLVQPVGSPLSLECTVEGTSNPNLYWYRQAAGRGLQLLFYSVGIGQISSEVPQNLSASRPQDRQFILSSKKLLLSDSGFYLCAWSVLREQYFGPGTRLTVT.

The CDR3 is CASSSTGYNEQFF. In DNA form, the CDR3 reads TGTGCCAGCAGCTCGACAGGGTACAATGAGCAGTTCTTC. The chain recombines TRBV5-4 with TRBJ2-1, with TRBD1 matching 7 bases. The trim removed 3 bases at V and 4 bases at J, leaving 1 base unmatched. The CDR3 runs 13 residues. Germline V gene sequence: CDR1 SGHNT, CDR2 YYREEE (reference sequence). The complete variable domain, with remaining parts taken from reference TRBV5-4 and TRBJ2-1, reads ETGVTQSPTHLIKTRGQQVTLRCSSQSGHNTVSWYQQALGQGPQFIFQYYREEENGRGNFPPRFSGLQFPNYSSELNVNALELDDSALYLCASSSTGYNEQFFGPGTRLTVL.

V usage is TRBV5-1 and J usage is TRBJ1-1; possible D gene TRBD1, 5 bases. Trimming left V 0 bases short and J 3 bases short, with 12 bases between. The CDR3 loop spans 15 amino acids. Germline CDR1 is SGHRS and CDR2 is YFSETQ. CDR3 nucleotide sequence: TGCGCCAGCAGCTTGGGAGCGCGGGGGGACACTGAAGCTTTCTTT. This gives the protein CASSLGARGDTEAFF.

This chain joins TRBV19 and TRBJ2-2; 8 bases are a match to TRBD1. Looked up from germline, CDR1 is LNHDA and CDR2 is SQIVND (reference sequence). J was trimmed by 6 bases and V by 1 base; bases with no gene match: 10. There are 17 residues in the CDR3. This CDR3 reads CASSIVGQGALPGELFF. CDR3 in DNA: TGTGCCAGTAGTATAGTTGGGCAGGGGGCGCTCCCCGGGGAGCTGTTTTTT.

This sequence joins TRBV2 and TRBJ2-5, with D possibly being TRBD2 (5 bases). This CDR3 contains 14 residues. V was clipped by 8 bases and J by 4 bases, with 17 bases between them. Germline V gene lookup returns CDR1 SNHLY and CDR2 FYNNEI. CDR3 sequence: CASGWDSEGETQYF. CDR3 sequence (DNA): TGTGCCAGCGGATGGGATAGCGAGGGAGAGACCCAGTACTTC. The complete variable domain, with remaining parts taken from reference TRBV2 and TRBJ2-5, reads EPEVTQTPSHQVTQMGQEVILRCVPISNHLYFYWYRQILGQKVEFLVSFYNNEISEKSEIFDDQFSVERPDGSNFTLKIRSTKLEDSAMYFCASGWDSEGETQYFGPGTRLLVL.

The V and J genes are TRBV20-1 and TRBJ2-4, with D maybe TRBD1 (6 bases). Trimming shortened V by 6 bases and J by 9 bases, and 12 bases separated the two germline ends. Germline values: CDR1 DFQATT, CDR2 SNEGSKA (reference sequence). This CDR3 spans 11 amino acids. The CDR3 loop is CSAVQGSIQYF. The CDR3 nucleotides read TGCAGTGCCGTCCAGGGGAGCATTCAGTACTTC.

J is TRBJ2-3 and V is TRBV11-2, with D maybe TRBD2 (6 bases). CDR1 is SGHAT, CDR2 FQNNGV, per germline. CDR3 length: 18 amino acids. The V gene lost 1 base and the J gene lost 0 bases, with 17 bases spanning the gap. The CDR3 sequence is CASSLVFRETSSTDTQYF. The CDR3 nucleotides are TGTGCCAGCAGCTTAGTGTTCCGGGAGACATCTAGCACAGATACGCAGTATTTT.

The rearrangement joins TRBV9 to TRBJ2-3, with 9 bases fitting TRBD1. The J segment lost 3 bases and the V segment lost 2 bases, leaving 4 bases of the junction unmatched. The CDR3 contains 15 residues. The germline gives CDR1 SGDLS, CDR2 YYNGEE. The CDR3 DNA reads as TGTGCCAGCAGCGTCCGGGACAGGGTGACAGATACGCAGTATTTT. This codes for CASSVRDRVTDTQYF.

This chain uses TRBV19 with TRBJ2-1, with 13 bases identical to TRBD2. The germline V gene has CDR1 LNHDA and CDR2 SQIVND (reference sequence). The CDR3 contains 15 residues. V was clipped by 7 bases and J by 5 bases; unmatched bases: 5. The DNA for the CDR3 is TGTGCCAGTAAAGTACTAGCGGGGGGGGACAATGAGCAGTTCTTC. This translates into CASKVLAGGDNEQFF.

The chain joins TRBV25-1 to TRBJ2-5; D is perhaps TRBD2 (6 bases). The end of the DNA aligns better with TRBJ2-7, so the J call may be wrong. The CDR3 totals 13 residues. Germline V gene lookup returns CDR1 MGHDK and CDR2 SYGVNS. CDR3 region: CASSELWRDEQYF. CDR3 DNA: TGTGCCAGCAGTGAATTATGGAGGGACGAGCAGTACTTC.

V and J are TRBV6-4 and TRBJ2-1; possible D gene TRBD2, 5 bases. V lost 8 bases and J 9 bases, leaving 20 bases between the germline ends. The CDR3 covers 14 residues. Germline CDR1 reads MRHNA; CDR2 reads SNTAGT. This chain's CDR3 is CASGTGNWLSEQFF. The CDR3 bases are TGTGCCAGCGGTACCGGGAATTGGCTCAGTGAGCAGTTCTTC.

This clone came up a few times. The rearrangement uses TRBV25-1 and TRBJ1-4; the match to TRBD1 covers 9 bases. CDR1 is MGHDK and CDR2 is SYGVNS in the germline V gene. The CDR3 loop spans 17 amino acids. The V and J ends lost 5 bases and 10 bases, in that order; junction bases with no gene match: 17. The CDR3, as DNA: TGTGCCAGCAGTCCTATGGGAGTGGACAGGGGATCAGGAAAACTGTTTTTT. Its translation: CASSPMGVDRGSGKLFF.

This chain links TRBV6-6 with TRBJ2-2; 7 bases fit TRBD2. The germline CDR1 and CDR2 sequences are MNHNY and SVGAGI (reference sequence). The CDR3 runs to 16 residues. The junction had 14 bases not matched to a gene; V was cut back by 7 bases and J by 6 bases. The CDR3 is CASNPWASGGAGELFF. The CDR3 DNA reads as TGTGCCAGCAACCCCTGGGCTTCGGGAGGCGCCGGGGAGCTGTTTTTT.